This T cell receptor beta chain was documented in a study of regulatory T cells in long-lasting Graves disease. The wider study: Antithyroid drugs had been taken by newly diagnosed Graves' patients for under 3 months.

Construction of TCR beta libraries relied on iRepertoire HTBI primers and on Arm-PCR targeting CDR3 regions. A single record per CDR3 protein comes from TCRdb applying MiXCR to the multiplex PCR reads. The sample carries approximately 300,000 distinct CDR3 sequences, over 15% recorded once. This clonotype was detected only a few times. Its matching antigen is unknown. Study-wide results and caveats: Persistent Graves' patients possessed reduced TCR diversity relative to recently diagnosed ones. The persistent group shared 2,500 or so public clonotypes, more than the approximately 890 shared by new patients.

The time point was: newly diagnosed GD, antithyroid drugs for less than 3 months. The TCR library was prepared using RNA isolated from PBMCs. A blood draw put about 9.9 milliliters of peripheral blood into EDTA tubes. The sequencing used peripheral blood mononuclear cells (PBMCs), collected at new diagnosis, from a patient treated with antithyroid drugs. The TCR was taken from a female donor with Graves disease.

In DNA form, the CDR3 reads TGTGCCAGCAGCTTACGGGCAGGGCCGTACAATGAGCAGTTCTTC. Protein: CASSLRAGPYNEQFF. The rearrangement uses TRBV7-9 and TRBJ2-1; the D gene is possibly TRBD1 (5 bases). This CDR3 contains 15 residues. V shed 2 bases and J shed 4 bases, with 12 bases lying between them. The germline V gene encodes CDR1 SEHNR and CDR2 FQNEAQ (reference sequence).